A selection of T cell receptor beta chains follows, all from one sample in a study of tumor-infiltrating lymphocytes in localized non-small cell lung cancer. The assay was immunoSEQ multiplex PCR, and TCRdb's table has in-frame clones only and misses some. The sample lists 15,000 to 17,000 clones, 69% occurring once. The material sequenced was lung tumor tissue. These receptors came from a human donor with non-small cell lung cancer. CDR3s include the opening cysteine and the closing phenylalanine or tryptophan. Fields, in order: D gene, clone size, V gene, J gene, CDR3 DNA, CDR3 protein. The D gene is left open where the match is weak. The size entry is marked missing in some rows and otherwise reads once, few, many or a size class.

D gene: NA; clone size: medium-sized; V gene: TRBV18; J gene: TRBJ1-2; CDR3 DNA: TGTGCCAGCTCACCACCCCGGGAGGGTGGCTACACCTTC; CDR3 protein: CASSPPREGGYTF
D gene: TRBD1; clone size: NA; V gene: TRBV25-1; J gene: TRBJ1-2; CDR3 DNA: TGTGCCAGCAGTGAAGGACAGGGAGGGGGAAACTATGGCTACACCTTC; CDR3 protein: CASSEGQGGGNYGYTF
D gene: TRBD1; clone size: NA; V gene: TRBV7-2; J gene: TRBJ2-1; CDR3 DNA: TGTGCCAGCAGCTCAACCGGGACAGGGGCTTACAATGAGCAGTTCTTC; CDR3 protein: CASSSTGTGAYNEQFF
D gene: TRBD2; clone size: NA; V gene: TRBV6-1; J gene: TRBJ2-2; CDR3 DNA: TGTGCCAGCAGTGGACTAGCGGGAGACACCGGGGAGCTGTTTTTT; CDR3 protein: CASSGLAGDTGELFF
D gene: NA; clone size: NA; V gene: TRBV10-2; J gene: TRBJ1-3; CDR3 DNA: TGCGCCAGTAGACAGCCACCCTCTGGAAACACCATATATTTT; CDR3 protein: CASRQPPSGNTIYF
D gene: TRBD1; clone size: NA; V gene: TRBV5-1; J gene: TRBJ2-1; CDR3 DNA: TGCGCCAGCAGCCCGCAGGGGGCTAACTACAATGAGCAGTTCTTC; CDR3 protein: CASSPQGANYNEQFF
D gene: TRBD1; clone size: few; V gene: TRBV11-2; J gene: TRBJ2-5; CDR3 DNA: TGTGCCAGCAGCCTGGACAGGGGGGATGCCCAGTACTTC; CDR3 protein: CASSLDRGDAQYF
D gene: NA; clone size: NA; V gene: TRBV28; J gene: TRBJ1-1; CDR3 DNA: TGTGCCAGCAGTTTAGTCCGAACTGAAGCTTTCTTT; CDR3 protein: CASSLVRTEAFF
D gene: NA; clone size: once; V gene: TRBV28; J gene: TRBJ1-1; CDR3 DNA: TGTGCCAGCAGTCCCCCATTATACACTGAAGCTTTCTTT; CDR3 protein: CASSPPLYTEAFF
D gene: NA; clone size: NA; V gene: TRBV25-1; J gene: TRBJ2-3; CDR3 DNA: TGTGCCAGCAGTGGGTGGGGTCAAAGGGTTACGCAGTATTTT; CDR3 protein: CASSGWGQRVTQYF
D gene: TRBD1; clone size: NA; V gene: TRBV5-1; J gene: TRBJ2-7; CDR3 DNA: TGCGCCAGCAGCTTGGAGTCTACAGGGGGCAAATACTTC; CDR3 protein: CASSLESTGGKYF
D gene: TRBD1; clone size: NA; V gene: TRBV28; J gene: TRBJ2-7; CDR3 DNA: TGTGCCAGCAGTCTCACGTCAGGGGGCGGAGGCGAGCAGTACTTC; CDR3 protein: CASSLTSGGGGEQYF
D gene: NA; clone size: NA; V gene: TRBV4-1; J gene: TRBJ2-4; CDR3 DNA: TGCGCCAGCACCAATACAGGGAGCAAAAACATTCAGTACTTC; CDR3 protein: CASTNTGSKNIQYF
D gene: TRBD1; clone size: NA; V gene: TRBV6-1; J gene: TRBJ1-1; CDR3 DNA: TGTGCCAGCAGCCCGACAGGGGAACCAGCTGAAGCTTTCTTT; CDR3 protein: CASSPTGEPAEAFF
D gene: NA; clone size: medium-sized; V gene: TRBV7-2; J gene: TRBJ2-1; CDR3 DNA: TGTGCCAGCAGCCCTAGGGGGAGTAACAATGAGCAGTTCTTC; CDR3 protein: CASSPRGSNNEQFF
D gene: NA; clone size: NA; V gene: TRBV5-6; J gene: TRBJ2-7; CDR3 DNA: TGTGCCAGCAGCTTCGCGGGTAGCTCCTACGAGCAGTACTTC; CDR3 protein: CASSFAGSSYEQYF
D gene: NA; clone size: few; V gene: TRBV7-2; J gene: TRBJ2-1; CDR3 DNA: TGTGCCAGCAGCTACCCTTCGGGATTCGGCTACAATGAGCAGTTCTTC; CDR3 protein: CASSYPSGFGYNEQFF
D gene: NA; clone size: NA; V gene: TRBV19; J gene: TRBJ2-7; CDR3 DNA: TGTGCCAGTAGTTCTGACAGCCAAACCTCCTACGAGCAGTACTTC; CDR3 protein: CASSSDSQTSYEQYF
D gene: NA; clone size: NA; V gene: TRBV28; J gene: TRBJ2-2; CDR3 DNA: TGTGCCAGCAGTCAGGGATGGAACACCGGGGAGCTGTTTTTT; CDR3 protein: CASSQGWNTGELFF
D gene: TRBD1; clone size: NA; V gene: TRBV7-2; J gene: TRBJ2-3; CDR3 DNA: TGTGCCAGCAGCCGCTGGGACAGGGGATTAGGGGCCACAGATACGCAGTATTTT; CDR3 protein: CASSRWDRGLGATDTQYF
D gene: NA; clone size: few; V gene: TRBV18; J gene: TRBJ1-1; CDR3 DNA: TGTGCCAGCTCACCACGGCAGACTGAAGCTTTCTTT; CDR3 protein: CASSPRQTEAFF
D gene: TRBD2; clone size: NA; V gene: TRBV9; J gene: TRBJ2-3; CDR3 DNA: TGTGCCAGCAGCGTAGAGTGGGGGAGGGGCACAGATACGCAGTATTTT; CDR3 protein: CASSVEWGRGTDTQYF
D gene: TRBD1; clone size: NA; V gene: TRBV7-9; J gene: TRBJ2-7; CDR3 DNA: TGTGCCAGCAGGGCGCAGGGGGAATCCTACGAGCAGTACTTC; CDR3 protein: CASRAQGESYEQYF
D gene: NA; clone size: few; V gene: TRBV28; J gene: TRBJ2-5; CDR3 DNA: TGTGCCAGCAGTAAATACGGAGGGGGCGATGAGACCCAGTACTTC; CDR3 protein: CASSKYGGGDETQYF
D gene: NA; clone size: NA; V gene: TRBV2; J gene: TRBJ1-5; CDR3 DNA: TGTGCCAGCAGGCCCGGGAGGACCAATCAGCCCCAGCATTTT; CDR3 protein: CASRPGRTNQPQHF
D gene: TRBD1; clone size: few; V gene: TRBV5-4; J gene: TRBJ2-3; CDR3 DNA: TGTGCCAGCAGCCAGGTTGGCGACAGGGGAAGAGATACGCAGTATTTT; CDR3 protein: CASSQVGDRGRDTQYF
D gene: TRBD1; clone size: NA; V gene: TRBV19; J gene: TRBJ1-2; CDR3 DNA: TGTGCCAGTAGTAAACCTACGACAGGGGACTATGGCTACACCTTC; CDR3 protein: CASSKPTTGDYGYTF
D gene: NA; clone size: NA; V gene: TRBV6-5; J gene: TRBJ1-3; CDR3 DNA: TGTGCCAGCAGCTCAGGACTATACACAAACACCATATATTTT; CDR3 protein: CASSSGLYTNTIYF
D gene: TRBD1; clone size: NA; V gene: TRBV7-3; J gene: TRBJ2-2; CDR3 DNA: TGTGCCAGCAGCTCGACCGGGACAGGGACCGGGGAGCTGTTTTTT; CDR3 protein: CASSSTGTGTGELFF
D gene: NA; clone size: few; V gene: TRBV6-1; J gene: TRBJ2-5; CDR3 DNA: TGTGCCAGCAGTGGAGGAGGGCAGAAAGAGACCCAGTACTTC; CDR3 protein: CASSGGGQKETQYF
D gene: NA; clone size: NA; V gene: TRBV7-8; J gene: TRBJ1-5; CDR3 DNA: TGTGCCAGCAGCGCGGGCGGGGTGAACAATCAGCCCCAGCATTTT; CDR3 protein: CASSAGGVNNQPQHF
D gene: NA; clone size: NA; V gene: TRBV5-4; J gene: TRBJ2-2; CDR3 DNA: TGTGCCAGCAGCTCGGGACTTCACGGGGAGCTGTTTTTT; CDR3 protein: CASSSGLHGELFF
D gene: TRBD1; clone size: NA; V gene: TRBV11-1; J gene: TRBJ2-7; CDR3 DNA: TGTGCCAGCAGCTTGAACCCGGGACAGGGGGCCGAGCAGTACTTC; CDR3 protein: CASSLNPGQGAEQYF
D gene: NA; clone size: medium-sized; V gene: TRBV27; J gene: TRBJ1-5; CDR3 DNA: TGTGCCAGCAGTTTAGCTGGGTTTGGCAATCAGCCCCAGCATTTT; CDR3 protein: CASSLAGFGNQPQHF
D gene: TRBD2; clone size: few; V gene: TRBV6-5; J gene: TRBJ2-7; CDR3 DNA: TGTGCCAGCAGTTACTCGAGCGGGGGGGGCTCCTACGAGCAGTACTTC; CDR3 protein: CASSYSSGGGSYEQYF
D gene: TRBD1; clone size: once; V gene: TRBV30; J gene: TRBJ1-3; CDR3 DNA: TGTGCCGGAGGGGGCCAGTCCTCTGGAAACACCATATATTTT; CDR3 protein: CAGGGQSSGNTIYF
D gene: TRBD1; clone size: few; V gene: TRBV28; J gene: TRBJ1-2; CDR3 DNA: TGTGCCAGCAGTTCACAGGGGGCCTACACCTTC; CDR3 protein: CASSSQGAYTF
D gene: NA; clone size: NA; V gene: TRBV9; J gene: TRBJ2-1; CDR3 DNA: TGTGCCAGCAGCGTAGAAAGGGGAATAGCGGTCTCCTACAATGAGCAGTTCTTC; CDR3 protein: CASSVERGIAVSYNEQFF
D gene: NA; clone size: NA; V gene: TRBV5-4; J gene: TRBJ1-1; CDR3 DNA: TGTGCCAGCAGCTTGGCCGCAGGGAAAGCTTTCTTT; CDR3 protein: CASSLAAGKAFF